This TCR beta chain was retrieved from a study of tumor-infiltrating lymphocytes in localized non-small cell lung cancer (dated by TCRdb to about 2021). Regarding the research as a whole: Several histologies were represented in the cohort, which also included both smokers and never-smokers as well as patients whose samples were collected after neoadjuvant chemotherapy. Each patient provided resected tumor tissue plus uninvolved lung tissue from the same patient, with the uninvolved lung tissue described as non-adjacent to the tumor. Flow cytometry, multiplex immunofluorescence, RNA-seq, exome sequencing and proteomics were applied to the same patients as TCR sequencing, which was one of several integrated assays. In total, the ICON cohort consisted of more than 120 surgical patients with localized non-small cell lung cancer who had their tumors resected. A total of approximately 56 patients were included in the paired tumor versus uninvolved lung comparison of immunoSEQ T-cell fraction.

The investigation overall reported the following: Consistent with immunofluorescence CD3 counts, TCRbeta sequencing supported greater T cell infiltration in tumors than in uninvolved lung tissue. Assay coverage varied across patients depending on available tissue quantity, so only a subset of the cohort had TCR sequencing. Because different assays used different pieces of the same tissue, intratumor heterogeneity could not be separated from technical variation. No difference in TCR-derived T-cell fraction was observed between the flow cytometry-defined immunotypes IM1 (good prognosis) and IM2 (poor prognosis). No association of tumor T-cell fraction from TCR sequencing with recurrence-free survival was found (p = 0.61).

ICON enrollment began in April 2016, and the last patient was enrolled in the second half of 2018. From a subcohort of some 80 patients, fresh tumor and matched uninvolved tissue were collected for in-depth immune analyses, including TCR sequencing. TCR sequencing was performed on DNA isolated from bulk tissue, without cell sorting. TCR sequencing with the immunoSEQ assay provided the T-cell fraction in tumor and uninvolved lung tissue. Per the authors' processing: In the survival analysis, patients were divided into a high T-cell fraction group (upper tertile) and a low T-cell fraction group (lower two tertiles), and the two groups were compared using a log-rank test. A signed-rank test was used to check for differences in T-cell fraction between paired tumor and uninvolved lung. Imported from immuneACCESS, the table was reduced by TCRdb to in-frame sequences with V and J called. These copies leave out some clones; in studies compared against another copy, an unresolved V gene accounts for under half, and the cause of the remainder is not known. V and J calls and clone size follow that table, whereas D and trimming were derived from the DNA. Across this sample there are about 15,000 clones, with roughly four fifths seen only once. Approximately 6.8% of the sample comes from the top ten.

With regard to this clone: Which antigen it targets is not known. The sample holds no much larger clone one base away, and base qualities are not on file.

The specimen sequenced was lung tumor tissue. The source is a human donor with non-small cell lung cancer.

The CDR3 in this case is CASKRGSGDTQYF. The DNA is as follows: TGTGCCAGCAAGAGAGGTTCCGGGGATACGCAGTATTTT. The V gene is TRBV6-1 and the J gene is TRBJ2-3; confidence is insufficient to name the D gene. V sheds 7 bases and J sheds 6 bases, leaving 14 bases between their ends. From cysteine to phenylalanine, the CDR3 is 13 amino acids long. The only DNA kept is the CDR3, 39 bases in frame from the first base. CDR1 and CDR2 were assigned from the germline V gene as MNHNS and SASEGT.